This T cell receptor beta chain was profiled in a study of cytomegalovirus exposure and HLA in healthy donors. Both 60 Vbeta primers and 13 Jbeta primers went into the PCR. As handled by the study authors: Per a later analysis, the number of unique TCR beta chains was around 79 million, of which some 9.9 million were shared. Produced via immunoSEQ multiplex PCR; TCRdb's table is partial and in-frame only. That table is the source of V, J and clone size, and D and trimming were worked out from the DNA. The table records about 160,000 clones, approximately 90% of them present only once. General study findings and limits: In vitro confirmation showed three CMV-associated chains to be CMV antigen specific.

Concerning this clone itself: The antigen is not known.

The material sequenced was PBMCs. The receptor was derived from a woman in her twenties or thirties in good health and CMV-seronegative.

The CDR3 loop is CASSVGTKPPDTQYF. CDR3 coding DNA: TGTGCCAGCAGCGTTGGGACTAAACCCCCCGATACGCAGTATTTT. The chain recombines TRBV5-4 with TRBJ2-3; TRBD2 agrees at 7 bases. Germline CDR1 is SGHNT and CDR2 is YYREEE (reference sequence). The CDR3 covers 15 residues. The junction had 11 bases not matched to a gene; V was cut back by 4 bases and J by 6 bases.